These 26 T cell receptor beta chains were sequenced from one sample in a study of T cells in Graves' hyperthyroidism and ophthalmopathy. Authors of the study amplified TCR beta CDR3 regions from RNA transcripts. The TCR CDR3 was amplified in a first-round RT-PCR using the HTBI primer set. TCRdb reprocessed the multiplex PCR reads via MiXCR and lists one record per CDR3 protein. The repertoire holds roughly 750,000 distinct CDR3 sequences, with approximately 16% as singletons. Input material: blood. These receptors all come from a man aged 18-30 years with Graves' hyperthyroidism.

V gene TRBV10-3 combines with J gene TRBJ1-1; 7 bases agree with TRBD1. Germline loops: CDR1 ENHRY, CDR2 SYGVKD. The length of the CDR3 is 14 residues. The V and J ends lost 6 bases and 5 bases, in that order; junction bases with no gene match: 9. CDR3 nucleotides: TGTGCCATCAGCAGGGACAGTTGGGGTACTGAAGCTTTCTTT. This codes for CAISRDSWGTEAFF.

The V gene is TRBV20-1, the J gene TRBJ2-7; TRBD1 aligns across 7 bases. This CDR3 is built from 15 residues. Germline V CDR1 and CDR2: DFQATT, SNEGSKA (reference sequence). V lost 5 bases and J lost 6; bases outside the gene matches: 16. CDR3 protein: CSAPFSGGVTPEQYF. CDR3 sequence (DNA): TGCAGTGCTCCTTTCTCAGGGGGAGTAACTCCCGAGCAGTACTTC.

There are a few counts of this clonotype. The V gene is TRBV9, the J gene TRBJ1-5; possible D gene TRBD1, 5 bases. CDR3 size: 15 residues. The V and J ends lost 2 bases and 0 bases respectively, with 9 bases between them. CDR1 is SGDLS and CDR2 is YYNGEE in the germline V gene. The CDR3 reads CASSVRGDSNQPQHF. The CDR3 bases are TGTGCCAGCAGCGTCCGGGGGGATAGCAATCAGCCCCAGCATTTT.

This clonotype was picked up many times. V usage is TRBV12-3 or TRBV12-4 and J usage is TRBJ2-5; 14 bases line up with TRBD2. This CDR3 contains 15 residues. Trimming at V came to 6 bases and at J to 1 base, leaving 1 base not matched to a gene. The CDR3 coding sequence is TGTGCCAGCAGGGGACTAGCGGGAGCCCAAGAGACCCAGTACTTC. Translation: CASRGLAGAQETQYF.

The CDR3 loop reads CASAPPVLVYGYTF. For the CDR3, the DNA is TGTGCCAGTGCCCCTCCCGTGCTAGTCTATGGCTACACCTTC. The V and J genes are TRBV28 and TRBJ1-2; D gene uncertain. Germline V gene data show CDR1 as MDHEN and CDR2 as SYDVKM. This CDR3 is 14 amino acids long. The germline V and J ends were trimmed by 9 bases and 4 bases, with 18 bases remaining between them.

This clonotype has just a few counts. The chain employs TRBV4-2 and TRBJ2-5; a possible D gene is TRBD2 (5 bases). V was clipped by 0 bases and J by 2 bases, with 10 bases between them. Germline V CDR1 and CDR2: LGHNA, YNFKEQ. The CDR3 is made up of 15 amino acids. CDR3 protein: CASSQEASPQETQYF. CDR3 sequence (DNA): TGTGCCAGCAGCCAAGAGGCTAGCCCTCAAGAGACCCAGTACTTC.

This clonotype was recorded many times. The J gene is TRBJ1-2, the V gene TRBV2; D gene uncertain. V was pared by 8 bases and J by 2 bases, with 9 bases between. The germline CDR1 and CDR2 sequences are SNHLY and FYNNEI. The CDR3 is 12 residues long. CDR3 region: CASWEGNYGYTF. The CDR3 DNA is TGTGCCAGCTGGGAAGGGAACTATGGCTACACCTTC.

Only a few counts were recorded for this clonotype. J is TRBJ2-1 and V is TRBV27; TRBD2 matches 11 bases. The CDR3 spans 17 residues. V was pared by 6 bases and J by 7 bases, with 14 bases of the junction left unmatched. CDR1 and CDR2 (germline): MNHEY, SMNVEV (reference sequence). CDR3 protein: CASSRLLAGGPSNEQFF. In DNA, the CDR3 is TGTGCCAGCAGCCGACTCTTAGCGGGAGGGCCCTCGAATGAGCAGTTCTTC.

This clonotype was seen ten or more times. This rearrangement joins TRBV12-3 or TRBV12-4 to TRBJ2-7; the match to TRBD1 covers 9 bases. V lost 7 bases and J lost 1; bases outside the gene matches: 8. The CDR3 sequence is 15 residues long. CDR3 DNA sequence: TGTGCCAGCACCTTACAGGGGGCGAAGTCCTACGAGCAGTACTTC. It yields the protein CASTLQGAKSYEQYF.

This clonotype was counted at least ten times. This chain uses TRBV28 with TRBJ2-1; 8 nucleotides align to TRBD2. V trimming: 4 bases; J trimming: 0 bases; junction bases outside the gene matches: 8. In germline, CDR1 is MDHEN, CDR2 SYDVKM. The CDR3 extends over 17 amino acids. This CDR3 reads CASSSPSAGASYNEQFF. CDR3 bases: TGTGCCAGCAGTTCCCCTTCAGCGGGAGCCTCCTACAATGAGCAGTTCTTC.

The V and J genes are TRBV7-2 and TRBJ2-5; unclear D gene. The CDR3 sequence is 15 residues long. V was cut by 0 bases and J by 2 bases, with 10 bases left in between. Germline loops: CDR1 SGHTA, CDR2 FQGNSA. CDR3 in DNA: TGTGCCAGCAGCTTAGCTAGGACCAGACAAGAGACCCAGTACTTC. Translation gives CASSLARTRQETQYF. The full variable domain, its missing parts supplied by reference TRBV7-2 and TRBJ2-5, is GAGVSQSPSNKVTEKGKDVELRCDPISGHTALYWYRQSLGQGLEFLIYFQGNSAPDKSGLPSDRFSAERTGGSVSTLTIQRTQQEDSAVYLCASSLARTRQETQYFGPGTRLLVL.

The chain has TRBV28 and TRBJ2-7, with 13 bases fitting TRBD2. Trimming at V came to 5 bases and at J to 6 bases, leaving 7 bases not matched to a gene. The CDR3 contains 15 residues. The germline CDR1 and CDR2 sequences are MDHEN and SYDVKM. CDR3 protein: CASSPGLAGVPEQYF. For the CDR3, the DNA is TGTGCCAGCAGTCCCGGACTAGCGGGAGTGCCCGAGCAGTACTTC.

This clonotype was seen many times. The rearrangement links TRBV30 to TRBJ2-7, with D possibly being TRBD2 (5 bases). V was shortened by 0 bases and J by 12 bases, with 12 bases between the two germline ends. The CDR3 covers 11 residues. Germline values: CDR1 GTSNPN, CDR2 SVGIG (reference sequence). The CDR3 is CAWSVSREAYF. The CDR3, as DNA: TGTGCCTGGAGTGTTTCACGGGAAGCGTACTTC.

This clonotype was recorded many times. J is TRBJ2-7 and V is TRBV7-9, with D maybe TRBD1 (6 bases). V lost 5 bases, J lost 0 bases, and 20 bases lay in between. The germline V gene encodes CDR1 SEHNR and CDR2 FQNEAQ (reference sequence). The CDR3 is made up of 17 amino acids. This CDR3 is CASSPPGVGVFSYEQYF. The CDR3 DNA sequence: TGTGCCAGCAGCCCGCCAGGGGTTGGCGTTTTCTCCTACGAGCAGTACTTC.

The chain employs TRBV29-1 and TRBJ2-7, with D perhaps matching TRBD1 (6 bases). The V end lost 1 base, the J end lost 6 bases, and 13 bases lay between the germline ends. Germline CDR1 SQVTM, CDR2 ANQGSEA. The CDR3 spans 13 residues. The DNA for the CDR3 is TGCAGCGTTGAAGCAGGGGTAGGGTCCGAGCAGTACTTC. This sequence encodes CSVEAGVGSEQYF.

The sample holds a few counts of this clonotype. V gene TRBV30 combines with J gene TRBJ2-1; D ambiguous. V lost 1 base and J 0 bases, leaving 7 bases between the germline ends. This CDR3 has 14 amino acids. Germline V CDR1 and CDR2: GTSNPN, SVGIG (reference sequence). The chain's CDR3 is CAWSGPGSYNEQFF. The CDR3 nucleotides are TGTGCCTGGAGTGGTCCTGGCTCCTACAATGAGCAGTTCTTC.

J is TRBJ2-1 and V is TRBV20-1; 7 bases fit TRBD2. In germline, CDR1 is DFQATT, CDR2 SNEGSKA (reference sequence). The ends lost 4 bases at V and 5 bases at J; junction bases unmatched: 2. The CDR3 has 12 residues. The CDR3 is CSAMRENNEQFF. The CDR3 nucleotides are TGCAGTGCTATGCGGGAGAACAATGAGCAGTTCTTC.

This clonotype was seen only a few times. V and J are TRBV28 and TRBJ1-1; D unclear. Germline lookup yields CDR1 MDHEN and CDR2 SYDVKM. Trimming shortened V by 7 bases and J by 2 bases, and 17 bases separated the two germline ends. The CDR3 runs to 15 residues. The CDR3 nucleotides read TGTGCCAGCAATATACCCGGAGGTAAAAACACTGAAGCTTTCTTT. Its protein is CASNIPGGKNTEAFF. Combining the CDR3 with reference TRBV28 and TRBJ1-1 gives the whole variable domain DVKVTQSSRYLVKRTGEKVFLECVQDMDHENMFWYRQDPGLGLRLIYFSYDVKMKEKGDIPEGYSVSREKKERFSLILESASTNQTSMYLCASNIPGGKNTEAFFGQGTRLTVV.

V is TRBV19 and J is TRBJ2-5; tentative D call: TRBD2 (5 bases). The CDR3 has 15 residues. V dropped 6 bases and J dropped 3 bases, with 17 bases sitting between them. Germline lookup yields CDR1 LNHDA and CDR2 SQIVND (reference sequence). CDR3: CASRGQTTREETQYF. The DNA for the CDR3 is TGTGCCAGTAGAGGCCAAACTACTAGGGAAGAGACCCAGTACTTC. Looking up the rest from reference TRBV19 and TRBJ2-5 gives the full variable domain: DGGITQSPKYLFRKEGQNVTLSCEQNLNHDAMYWYRQDPGQGLRLIYYSQIVNDFQKGDIAEGYSVSREKKESFPLTVTSAQKNPTAFYLCASRGQTTREETQYFGPGTRLLVL.

This clonotype was counted only a few times. V gene TRBV11-1 combines with J gene TRBJ2-7, with D tentatively TRBD1 (6 bases). The V gene's germline CDR1 is SGHAT and CDR2 FQDESV (reference sequence). The CDR3 is 15 amino acids. Trimming took off 6 bases at V and 3 bases at J, with 18 bases between the two ends. DNA for the CDR3: TGTGCCAGCAGTCAACGAGACAGGTTGAACTACGAGCAGTACTTC. This codes for CASSQRDRLNYEQYF.

This clonotype appeared a few times. V gene TRBV28 combines with J gene TRBJ1-2; 9 nucleotides agree with TRBD1. In germline, CDR1 is MDHEN, CDR2 SYDVKM. The V and J ends lost 2 bases and 1 base, in that order; junction bases with no gene match: 8. The CDR3 is made up of 17 amino acids. CDR3 bases: TGTGCCAGCAGTTTACTAGGACAGGGGCTGGGTAACTATGGCTACACCTTC. Protein product: CASSLLGQGLGNYGYTF.

About this clonotype: A much larger clone lies one base from this, so it may be a read error. V usage is TRBV6-8 and J usage is TRBJ1-2, with TRBD1 as a possible D gene (5 bases). CDR1 is MNHGY, CDR2 SAAAGT, per germline. V gave up 5 bases and J gave up 2 bases, with 9 bases separating them. The CDR3 extends over 13 amino acids. The CDR3 DNA is TGTGCCAGCAGTACCCGGGACAACTATGGCTACACCTTC. Translation gives CASSTRDNYGYTF.

This clonotype was counted a few times. The chain uses TRBV5-6 and TRBJ2-1; D is uncertain. The V gene's germline CDR1 is SGHDT and CDR2 YYEEEE. Trimming shortened V by 4 bases and J by 3 bases, and 17 bases separated the two germline ends. This CDR3 is 16 amino acids long. The CDR3: CASSNPRISRYNEQFF. CDR3 DNA: TGTGCCAGCAGCAACCCCCGGATCTCGCGCTACAATGAGCAGTTCTTC.

This rearrangement joins TRBV28 to TRBJ1-1; D is perhaps TRBD1 (5 bases). Germline V gene data show CDR1 as MDHEN and CDR2 as SYDVKM. The CDR3 spans 13 residues. V was trimmed by 7 bases and J by 1 base, leaving 10 bases between them. CDR3 nucleotides: TGTGCCAGCACCCGCCAGGGGAACACTGAAGCTTTCTTT. Translating it yields CASTRQGNTEAFF.

As regards this clonotype: The germline gene is not matched at one end of the junction; a read error may be the cause. The chain recombines TRBV7-2 with TRBJ1-2; TRBD1 agrees at 8 bases. The CDR3 sequence is 17 residues long. Germline loops: CDR1 SGHTA, CDR2 FQGNSA. CDR3 DNA sequence: TGTGCCAGCAGCTTAGATATGATGGGACAGGTCGCATATGGCTACGCCTTC. Its translation is CASSLDMMGQVAYGYAF.

This clonotype was detected a few times. The genes are TRBV20-1 and TRBJ1-6; 8 nucleotides match TRBD1. Germline assignment: CDR1 DFQATT and CDR2 SNEGSKA (reference sequence). The V gene end was trimmed by 4 bases and the J gene end by 7 bases; junction bases not matched to a gene: 3. The CDR3 loop spans 13 amino acids. The CDR3 protein is CSANRDRNSPLHF. The CDR3 DNA sequence: TGCAGTGCTAACCGGGACAGGAATTCACCCCTCCACTTT.